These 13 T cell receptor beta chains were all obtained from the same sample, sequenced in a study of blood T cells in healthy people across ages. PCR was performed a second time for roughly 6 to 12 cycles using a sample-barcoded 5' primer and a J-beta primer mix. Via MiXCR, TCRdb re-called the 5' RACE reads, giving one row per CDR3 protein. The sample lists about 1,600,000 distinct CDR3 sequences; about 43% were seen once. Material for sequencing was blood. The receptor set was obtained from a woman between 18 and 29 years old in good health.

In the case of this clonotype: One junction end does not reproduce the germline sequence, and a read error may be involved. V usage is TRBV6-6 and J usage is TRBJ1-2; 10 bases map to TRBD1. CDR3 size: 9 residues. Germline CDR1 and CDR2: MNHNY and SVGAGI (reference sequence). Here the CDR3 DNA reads TGCGGGACAGGGGATGGCTACACCTTC. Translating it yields CGTGDGYTF.

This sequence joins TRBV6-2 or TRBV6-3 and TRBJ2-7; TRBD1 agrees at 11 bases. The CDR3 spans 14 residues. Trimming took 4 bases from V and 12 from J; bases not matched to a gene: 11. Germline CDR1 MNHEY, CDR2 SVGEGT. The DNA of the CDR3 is TGTGCCAGCAGTTGGGCCGGACAGGGGGCGCAGGTGTACTTC. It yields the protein CASSWAGQGAQVYF.

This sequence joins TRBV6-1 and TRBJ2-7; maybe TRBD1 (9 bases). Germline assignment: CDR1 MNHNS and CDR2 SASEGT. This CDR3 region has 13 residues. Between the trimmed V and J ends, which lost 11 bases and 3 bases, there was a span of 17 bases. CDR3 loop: CAGGGTGFYEQYF. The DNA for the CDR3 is TGTGCCGGCGGGGGGACAGGGTTCTACGAGCAGTACTTC.

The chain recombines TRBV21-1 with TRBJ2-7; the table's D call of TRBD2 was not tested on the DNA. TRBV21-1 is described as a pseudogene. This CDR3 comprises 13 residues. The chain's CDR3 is CARDRDYPYEQYF. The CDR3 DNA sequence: TGTGCCAGGGACCGGGACTATCCCTACGAGCAGTACTTC.

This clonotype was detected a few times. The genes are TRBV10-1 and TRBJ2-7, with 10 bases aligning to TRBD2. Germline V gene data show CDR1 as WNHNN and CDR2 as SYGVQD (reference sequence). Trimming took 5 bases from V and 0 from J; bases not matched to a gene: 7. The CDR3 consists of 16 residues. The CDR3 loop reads CASSPGLAFVSYEQYF. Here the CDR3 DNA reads TGCGCCAGCAGTCCGGGACTAGCGTTCGTCTCCTACGAGCAGTACTTC.

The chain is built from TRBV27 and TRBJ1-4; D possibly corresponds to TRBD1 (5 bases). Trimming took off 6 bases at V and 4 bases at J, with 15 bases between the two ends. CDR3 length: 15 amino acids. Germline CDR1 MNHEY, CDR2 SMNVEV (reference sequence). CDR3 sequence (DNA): TGTGCCAGCAGGCAAAACCGGGACCTTAATGAAAAACTGTTTTTT. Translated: CASRQNRDLNEKLFF.

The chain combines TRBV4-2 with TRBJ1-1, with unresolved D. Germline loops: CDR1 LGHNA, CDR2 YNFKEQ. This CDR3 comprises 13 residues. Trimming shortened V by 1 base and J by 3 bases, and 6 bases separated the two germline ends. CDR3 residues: CASSQGRHTEAFF. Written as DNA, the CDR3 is TGTGCCAGCAGCCAAGGAAGGCACACTGAAGCTTTCTTT.

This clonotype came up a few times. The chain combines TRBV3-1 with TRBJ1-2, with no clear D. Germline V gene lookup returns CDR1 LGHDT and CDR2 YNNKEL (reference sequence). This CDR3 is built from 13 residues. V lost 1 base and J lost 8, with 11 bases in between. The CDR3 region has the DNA TGTGCCAGCAGCCAAGCGGCGCAGCCGGGCTACACCTTC. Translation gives CASSQAAQPGYTF.

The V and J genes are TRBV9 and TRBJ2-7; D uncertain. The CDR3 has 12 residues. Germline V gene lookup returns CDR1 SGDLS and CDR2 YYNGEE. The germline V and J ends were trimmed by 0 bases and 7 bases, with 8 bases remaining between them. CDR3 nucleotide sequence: TGTGCCAGCAGCGTAGGAGGTCGGGAGCAGTACTTC. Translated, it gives CASSVGGREQYF.

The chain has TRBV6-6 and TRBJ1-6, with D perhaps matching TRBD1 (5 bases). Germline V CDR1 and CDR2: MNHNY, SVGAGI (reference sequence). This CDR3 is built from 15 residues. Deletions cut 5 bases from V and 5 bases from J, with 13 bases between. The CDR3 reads CASSQSAGNNSPLHF. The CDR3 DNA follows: TGTGCCAGCAGTCAGAGCGCAGGGAATAATTCACCCCTCCACTTT.

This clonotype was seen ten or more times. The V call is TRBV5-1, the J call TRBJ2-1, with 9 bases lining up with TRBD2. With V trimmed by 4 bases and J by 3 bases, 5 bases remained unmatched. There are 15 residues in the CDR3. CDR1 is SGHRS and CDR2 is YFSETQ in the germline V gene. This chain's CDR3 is CASSITSGHYNEQFF. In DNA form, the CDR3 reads TGCGCCAGCAGCATCACTAGCGGGCACTACAATGAGCAGTTCTTC.

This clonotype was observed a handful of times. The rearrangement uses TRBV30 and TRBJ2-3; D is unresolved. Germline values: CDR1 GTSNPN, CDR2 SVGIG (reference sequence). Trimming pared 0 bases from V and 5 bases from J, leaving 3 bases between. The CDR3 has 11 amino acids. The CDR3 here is CAWSVLDTQYF. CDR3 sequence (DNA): TGTGCCTGGAGTGTACTAGATACGCAGTATTTT.

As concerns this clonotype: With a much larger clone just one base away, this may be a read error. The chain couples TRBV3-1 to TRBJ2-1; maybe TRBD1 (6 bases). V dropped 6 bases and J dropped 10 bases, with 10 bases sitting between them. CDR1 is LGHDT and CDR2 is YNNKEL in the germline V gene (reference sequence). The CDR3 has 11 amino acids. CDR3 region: CASSRGQEQFF. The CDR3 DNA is TGTGCCAGCAGTCGGGGACAAGAGCAGTTCTTC.